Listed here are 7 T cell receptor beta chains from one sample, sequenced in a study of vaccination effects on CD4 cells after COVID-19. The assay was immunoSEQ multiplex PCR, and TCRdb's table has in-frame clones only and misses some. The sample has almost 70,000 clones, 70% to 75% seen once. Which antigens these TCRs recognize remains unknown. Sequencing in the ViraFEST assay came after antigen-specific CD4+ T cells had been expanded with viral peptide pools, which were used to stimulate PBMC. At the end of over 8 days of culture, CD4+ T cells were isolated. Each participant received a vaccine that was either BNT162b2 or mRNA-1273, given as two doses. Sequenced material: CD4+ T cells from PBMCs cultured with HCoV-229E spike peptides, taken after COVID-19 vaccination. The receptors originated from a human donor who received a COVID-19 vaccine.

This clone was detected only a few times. The CDR3: CASSFGYGGTGELFF. DNA for the CDR3: TGCGCCAGCAGCTTCGGGTATGGGGGAACCGGGGAGCTGTTTTTT. The chain links TRBV5-1 to TRBJ2-2; D is possibly TRBD1 or TRBD2 (5 bases each). The CDR3 is made up of 15 amino acids. Germline assignment: CDR1 SGHRS and CDR2 YFSETQ. Deletions cut 2 bases from V and 5 bases from J, with 13 bases between. The complete variable domain, with remaining parts taken from reference TRBV5-1 and TRBJ2-2, reads KAGVTQTPRYLIKTRGQQVTLSCSPISGHRSVSWYQQTPGQGLQFLFEYFSETQRNKGNFPGRFSGRQFSNSRSEMNVSTLELGDSALYLCASSFGYGGTGELFFGEGSRLTVL.

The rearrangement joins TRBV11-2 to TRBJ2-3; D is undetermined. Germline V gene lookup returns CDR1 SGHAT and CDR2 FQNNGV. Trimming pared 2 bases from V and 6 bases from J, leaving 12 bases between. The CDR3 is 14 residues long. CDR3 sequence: CASSLSVSLDTQYF. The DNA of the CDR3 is TGTGCCAGCAGCTTATCCGTGTCGTTGGATACGCAGTATTTT.

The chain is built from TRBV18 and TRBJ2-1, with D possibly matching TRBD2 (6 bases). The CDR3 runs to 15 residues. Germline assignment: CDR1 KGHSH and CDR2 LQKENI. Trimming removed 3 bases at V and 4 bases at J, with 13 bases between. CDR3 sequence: CASSPGLSGYNEQFF. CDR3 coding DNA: TGTGCCAGCTCACCGGGACTGAGCGGATACAATGAGCAGTTCTTC.

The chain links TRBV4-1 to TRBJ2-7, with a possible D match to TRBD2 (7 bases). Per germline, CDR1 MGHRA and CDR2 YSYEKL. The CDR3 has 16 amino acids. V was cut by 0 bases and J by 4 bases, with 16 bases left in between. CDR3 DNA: TGCGCCAGCAGCCAAGAGAGGGGGGGCGCTGGGTACGAGCAGTACGTC. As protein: CASSQERGGAGYEQYV.

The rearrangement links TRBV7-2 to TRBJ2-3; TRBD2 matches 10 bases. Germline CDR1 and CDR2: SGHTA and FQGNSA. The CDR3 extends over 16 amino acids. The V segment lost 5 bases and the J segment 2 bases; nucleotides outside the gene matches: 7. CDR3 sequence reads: CASSLSLAGATDTQYF. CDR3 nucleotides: TGTGCCAGCAGCCTTTCCCTAGCGGGGGCCACAGATACGCAGTATTTT.

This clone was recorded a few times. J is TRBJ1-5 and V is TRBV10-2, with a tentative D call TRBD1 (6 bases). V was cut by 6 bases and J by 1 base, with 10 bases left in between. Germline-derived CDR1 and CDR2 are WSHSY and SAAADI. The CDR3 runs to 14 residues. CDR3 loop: CASSWGGSNQPQHF. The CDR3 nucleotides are TGCGCCAGCAGCTGGGGGGGCAGCAATCAGCCCCAGCATTTT.

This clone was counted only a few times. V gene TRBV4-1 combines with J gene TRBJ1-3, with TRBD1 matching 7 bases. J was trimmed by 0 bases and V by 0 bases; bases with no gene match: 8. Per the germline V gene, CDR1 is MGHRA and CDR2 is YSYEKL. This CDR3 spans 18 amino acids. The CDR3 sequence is CASSQDSWAGGSGNTIYF. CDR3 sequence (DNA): TGCGCCAGCAGCCAAGATTCGTGGGCAGGGGGCTCTGGAAACACCATATATTTT.